Listed below are T cell receptor beta chains from one sample, sequenced in a study of blood T cell repertoires in COVID-19. The assay was immunoSEQ multiplex PCR, and TCRdb's table has in-frame clones only and misses some. This table has approximately 250,000 clones, approximately 85% appearing once. The sequenced material came from peripheral blood. These TCRs come from a man in his fifties or sixties with COVID-19, enrolled during active disease. Both conserved end residues are part of each CDR3. D genes are given only for firm matches. Size values are once, few and many counts, or a class for expanded clones, and some rows have none.

TRBV7-2,TRBJ1-2,NA,NA,TGTGCCAGCAGCGAAGCGGTAGGGTTCTATGGCTACACCTTC,CASSEAVGFYGYTF
TRBV9,TRBJ2-5,NA,TRBD1,TGTGCCAGCAGCGTAGGGACCCGGGACAGGGAAGAGACCCAGTACTTC,CASSVGTRDREETQYF
TRBV11-2,TRBJ2-7,NA,NA,TGTGCCAGCAGCTCGGGACTTAAATACGAGCAGTACTTC,CASSSGLKYEQYF
TRBV2,TRBJ2-2,once,NA,TGTGCCAGCAGTCCTTCGCGGGGAGTGAACACCGGGGAGCTGTTTTTT,CASSPSRGVNTGELFF
TRBV14,TRBJ1-3,NA,NA,TGTGCCAGCAGCCAGTTTAACTCTGGAAACACCATATATTTT,CASSQFNSGNTIYF
TRBV11-2,TRBJ2-1,NA,TRBD1,TGTGCCAGCAGCTTCCAGGGGGCGTCCTACAATGAGCAGTTCTTC,CASSFQGASYNEQFF
TRBV7-3,TRBJ2-3,NA,TRBD2,TGTGCCAGCAGCTTAACGGGGACTAGCCCTACAGATACGCAGTATTTT,CASSLTGTSPTDTQYF
TRBV6-1,TRBJ2-7,NA,TRBD2,TGTGCCAGCAGTGACCTGGGACTAGCGGGGGTCGAGCAGTACTTC,CASSDLGLAGVEQYF
TRBV11-2,TRBJ2-3,NA,TRBD2,TGTGCCAGCAGCTTAGATGGTGAGCGGGGGCTTTTCACAGATACGCAGTATTTT,CASSLDGERGLFTDTQYF
TRBV13,TRBJ1-2,NA,TRBD1,TGTGCCAGCAGCTTTAGGACAGGGGCCTCTAACTATGGCTACACCTTC,CASSFRTGASNYGYTF
TRBV7-8,TRBJ1-5,NA,NA,TGTGCCAGCAGCTTAGGCCAGGTGGCACTCAATCAGCCCCAGCATTTT,CASSLGQVALNQPQHF
TRBV7-9,TRBJ2-7,NA,TRBD1,TGTGCCAGCAGCGGGGACAGGGGCTACGAGCAGTACTTC,CASSGDRGYEQYF